These 4 T cell receptor beta chains came from one sample sequenced in a study of blood T cells in healthy people across ages. A second roughly 6 to 11 cycle PCR used barcoded and J-beta primers. TCRdb re-analysed the 5' RACE reads in MiXCR, keeping a single row per CDR3 protein. Of 900,000 to 950,000 distinct CDR3 sequences listed, around 29% were seen once; the top ten hold roughly 10%. These same records also appear under a second study, on T cells of mothers and their children.

Input material: blood. The receptors were gathered from a woman in her thirties or forties in good health.

This clonotype was seen more than once but under ten times. The rearrangement joins TRBV4-3 to TRBJ1-4, with TRBD1 matching 7 bases. The CDR3 has 23 amino acids. The V and J ends lost 2 bases and 3 bases, in that order; junction bases with no gene match: 27. The germline V gene encodes CDR1 LGHNA and CDR2 YSLEER. The CDR3 reads CASSQFKIDIRDSRWGANEKLFF. CDR3 DNA sequence: TGCGCCAGCAGCCAATTTAAGATAGATATCCGGGACAGCCGTTGGGGGGCTAATGAAAAACTGTTTTTT.

V gene TRBV12-3 or TRBV12-4 combines with J gene TRBJ2-3, with 9 bases aligning to TRBD2. The CDR3 contains 14 residues. V lost 5 bases and J lost 15; bases outside the gene matches: 15. CDR3 in DNA: TGTGCCAGCAGTCCGGGACTAGCAGGAGATACGGAATATTTT. Its protein product is CASSPGLAGDTEYF.

This clonotype turned up a few times. The rearrangement links TRBV20-1 to TRBJ2-5; no clear D. The CDR3 has 12 amino acids. Germline V gives CDR1 DFQATT, CDR2 SNEGSKA (reference sequence). Trimming left V 3 bases short and J 2 bases short, with 7 bases between. In DNA, the CDR3 is TGCAGTGCTAGGACGCAACAAGAGACCCAGTACTTC. Translated: CSARTQQETQYF.

The table lists this clonotype with many counts. The chain recombines TRBV7-8 with TRBJ2-7; no firm D call. V was clipped by 2 bases and J by 2 bases, with 16 bases between them. The CDR3 has 16 amino acids. Germline-derived CDR1 and CDR2 are SGHVS and FQNEAQ. CDR3 DNA sequence: TGTGCCAGCAGCTTACGGGTTAATCACAATACCTACGAGCAGTACTTC. Translated, it gives CASSLRVNHNTYEQYF.